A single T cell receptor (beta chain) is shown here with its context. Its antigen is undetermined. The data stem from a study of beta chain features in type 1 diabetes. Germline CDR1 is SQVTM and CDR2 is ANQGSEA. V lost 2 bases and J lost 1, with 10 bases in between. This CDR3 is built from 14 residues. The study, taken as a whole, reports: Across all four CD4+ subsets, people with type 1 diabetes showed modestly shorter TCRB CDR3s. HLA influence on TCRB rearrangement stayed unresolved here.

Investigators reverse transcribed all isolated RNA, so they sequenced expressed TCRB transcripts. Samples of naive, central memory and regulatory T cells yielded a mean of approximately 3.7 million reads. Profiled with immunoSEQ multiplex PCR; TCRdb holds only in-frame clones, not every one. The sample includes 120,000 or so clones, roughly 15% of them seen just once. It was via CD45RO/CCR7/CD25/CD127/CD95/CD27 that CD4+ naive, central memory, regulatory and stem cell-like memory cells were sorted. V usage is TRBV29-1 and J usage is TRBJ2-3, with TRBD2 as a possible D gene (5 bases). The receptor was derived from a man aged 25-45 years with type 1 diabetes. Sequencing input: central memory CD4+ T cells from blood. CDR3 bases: TGCAGCGTTGAACTCGCGCGGGGCACAGATACGCAGTATTTT. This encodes CSVELARGTDTQYF.